This T cell receptor beta chain was recorded in a study of T-cell memory formation after mild COVID-19. Study details: Among the donors, TCR clusters were largely specific to each donor.

The CDR3 covers 17 residues. The germline gives CDR1 LNHDA, CDR2 SQIVND (reference sequence). V was trimmed by 7 bases and J by 7 bases, leaving 25 bases between them. Worth noting for this clonotype: Its specificity is not known.

In TCRdb, the 5' RACE reads were re-called with MiXCR into one record per CDR3 protein. The sample has over 500,000 distinct CDR3 sequences; 15% to 20% are singletons. Study conclusions and caveats: Clones that shrank (day 15 to 85) were balanced CD4/CD8, whereas later expanders leaned CD4+. Contracting CD4+ clones lay largely in CM and EM, with CD8+ ones residing in EMRA. Within pre-infection memory, some responding clones were found, suggesting cross-reactive memory joined.

Sequencing was performed on PBMCs or a T cell subset sorted from them (not recorded which). This sequence originates from an adult woman who had mild COVID-19 (a few samples of this study predate the infection). Cell type and time point are not known. The chain employs TRBV19 and TRBJ2-2; maybe TRBD1 (5 bases). The CDR3 nucleotides are TGTGCCAGTATTACCTCCGGCGGACATTCCCCAAGCGGGGAGCTGTTTTTT. It encodes CASITSGGHSPSGELFF.